A selection of T cell receptor beta chains follows, all from one sample in a study of T-cell reconstitution after alpha-beta-depleted transplantation in children. TCRdb reprocessed the PCR reads with MiXCR, giving one entry per CDR3 protein. The sample lists nearly 350,000 distinct CDR3 sequences, 15% to 20% seen once, with approximately 44% in the top ten. Sample: PBMCs, mostly from graft donor cells, taken 360 days after TCRalphabeta/CD19-depleted stem cell transplant. These receptors came from a male patient aged 2 to 9 who had a stem cell transplant for acute lymphoblastic leukemia, so the T cells may come from the graft donor. CDR3s include the opening cysteine and the closing phenylalanine or tryptophan. D genes are given only for firm matches. The size entry is marked missing in some rows and otherwise reads once, few, many or a size class.

j_call clone_size d_call v_call cdr3_aa cdr3_nt
TRBJ2-5 . TRBD2 TRBV11-2 CASSRGGAGRVETQYF TGTGCCAGCAGCCGGGGGGGGGCAGGGAGGGTGGAGACCCAGTACTTC
TRBJ2-2 few TRBD2 TRBV4-2 CASRREIGTGELFF TGTGCCAGCAGGCGGGAGATTGGGACCGGGGAGCTGTTTTTT
TRBJ2-5 . TRBD2 TRBV28 CASSPGLAWVDQETQYF TGTGCCAGCAGTCCAGGACTAGCCTGGGTGGACCAAGAGACCCAGTACTTC
TRBJ1-5 few . TRBV29-1 CSVAGAGNQPQHF TGCAGCGTTGCAGGGGCTGGCAATCAGCCCCAGCATTTT
TRBJ2-1 many TRBD2 TRBV5-1 CASSLQLAGGPISNEQFF TGCGCCAGCAGCTTGCAACTAGCGGGAGGACCCATCTCCAATGAGCAGTTCTTC
TRBJ2-1 few . TRBV29-1 CSVQGRPYNEQFF TGCAGCGTTCAGGGCAGACCCTACAATGAGCAGTTCTTC
TRBJ2-1 . . TRBV29-1 CSVEEGVDEQFF TGCAGCGTTGAGGAGGGAGTCGATGAGCAGTTCTTC
TRBJ1-2 . TRBD1 TRBV7-9 CASTNSDRGANYGYTF TGTGCCAGCACCAACTCCGACAGGGGTGCTAACTATGGCTACACCTTC
TRBJ1-5 . TRBD1 TRBV12-3/TRBV12-4 CASSLDPQGASNQPQHF TGTGCCAGCAGTTTGGACCCACAGGGGGCAAGCAATCAGCCCCAGCATTTT
TRBJ1-1 . . TRBV18 CASSAGEGTEAFF TGTGCCAGCTCAGCGGGCGAGGGCACTGAAGCTTTCTTT
TRBJ2-7 many . TRBV28 CASSLSSYEQYF TGTGCCAGCAGCTTGTCCTCCTACGAGCAGTACTTC
TRBJ2-5 . . TRBV5-6 CASSTRRSWLGRDETQYF TGTGCCAGCAGCACCCGACGCAGTTGGTTGGGGCGTGACGAGACCCAGTACTTC
TRBJ1-5 few . TRBV12-3/TRBV12-4 CASSLVAASNQPQHF TGTGCCAGCAGTTTAGTGGCGGCCAGCAATCAGCCCCAGCATTTT
TRBJ2-5 . TRBD2 TRBV5-1 CASSAGGGQETQYF TGCGCCAGCAGCGCGGGAGGGGGCCAAGAGACCCAGTACTTC
TRBJ2-1 few TRBD2 TRBV5-6 CASSFSGGHNEQFF TGTGCCAGCAGCTTTTCGGGAGGGCACAATGAGCAGTTCTTC
TRBJ2-3 . . TRBV29-1 CSVARGTDTQYF TGCAGCGTTGCGCGGGGCACAGATACGCAGTATTTT
TRBJ1-4 few . TRBV3-1 CASSQGPPGPTTNEKLFF TGTGCCAGCAGCCAAGGCCCCCCGGGACCGACAACTAATGAAAAACTGTTTTTT
TRBJ1-4 . . TRBV20-1 CSASLGTNEKLFF TGCAGTGCTAGTTTAGGGACTAATGAAAAACTGTTTTTT
TRBJ2-7 . TRBD1 TRBV5-1 CASSRPTGTGGFYEQYF TGCGCCAGCAGCAGGCCGACCGGGACAGGTGGATTTTACGAGCAGTACTTC
TRBJ2-3 few . TRBV5-5 CASSHGSLRTDTQYF TGTGCCAGCAGCCACGGGAGTCTTCGCACAGATACGCAGTATTTT
TRBJ1-1 few TRBD1 TRBV3-1 CASSQGGGRTEAFF TGTGCCAGCAGCCAAGGAGGGGGCAGAACTGAAGCTTTCTTT
TRBJ2-1 . . TRBV12-3/TRBV12-4 CASSFGLINEQFF TGTGCCAGCAGTTTTGGGCTCATTAATGAGCAGTTCTTC
TRBJ2-7 few . TRBV7-2 CASSASTDNYEQYF TGTGCCAGCAGCGCCTCCACTGATAACTACGAGCAGTACTTC
TRBJ1-4 many . TRBV12-3/TRBV12-4 CASSLAGGHEKLFF TGTGCCAGCAGTTTAGCCGGAGGCCATGAAAAACTGTTTTTT
TRBJ2-3 . TRBD2 TRBV2 CASSVWTSGGTDTQYF TGTGCCAGCAGTGTTTGGACTAGCGGGGGCACAGATACGCAGTATTTT
TRBJ2-1 . TRBD1 TRBV29-1 CSVTGARGQFF TGCAGCGTCACAGGGGCTCGAGGGCAGTTCTTC
TRBJ2-7 . TRBD1 TRBV28 CASLGTGTYEQYF TGTGCCAGCCTGGGGACAGGGACCTACGAGCAGTACTTC
TRBJ2-3 few TRBD1 TRBV15 CATSRSQQGTTDTQYF TGTGCCACCAGCAGATCTCAACAGGGGACAACAGATACGCAGTATTTT
TRBJ2-5 . TRBD2 TRBV7-9 CASSSLGLAGVQETQYF TGTGCCAGCAGTTCCCTGGGGCTAGCGGGGGTCCAAGAGACCCAGTACTTC
TRBJ2-2 . TRBD2 TRBV30 CAWSASFTSGRWSGELFF TGTGCCTGGAGTGCTTCTTTTACTAGCGGGAGATGGAGCGGGGAGCTGTTTTTT
TRBJ2-5 . . TRBV3-1 CASSQLEGAEGTQYF TGTGCCAGCAGCCAATTGGAGGGCGCGGAGGGGACCCAGTACTTC
TRBJ2-1 . TRBD2 TRBV11-1 CASSLVLAGAPLTNEQFF TGTGCCAGCAGCTTAGTGCTAGCGGGAGCCCCTTTGACGAATGAGCAGTTCTTC
TRBJ2-1 many . TRBV27 CASSPLGTTNEQFF TGTGCCAGCAGCCCCCTCGGGACCACCAATGAGCAGTTCTTC
TRBJ1-6 few . TRBV25-1 CASAGGWDSPLHF TGTGCCAGCGCTGGGGGTTGGGATTCACCCCTCCACTTT
TRBJ2-5 many . TRBV6-2/TRBV6-3 CASSYYLGQGGVETQYF TGTGCCAGCAGTTACTATTTGGGGCAGGGCGGCGTGGAGACCCAGTACTTC
TRBJ2-1 many . TRBV5-1 CASSSLRGSYNEQFF TGCGCCAGCAGTTCGCTCCGGGGATCCTACAATGAGCAGTTCTTC
TRBJ2-7 few . TRBV10-3 CAISVVGGGYEQYF TGTGCCATCAGTGTGGTAGGGGGAGGCTACGAGCAGTACTTC
TRBJ2-7 few . TRBV12-3/TRBV12-4 CASSGLGVEQYF TGTGCCAGCAGCGGTCTCGGGGTCGAGCAGTACTTC
TRBJ2-3 . . TRBV18 CASSPTVQPTDTQYF TGTGCCAGCTCACCGACAGTTCAGCCCACAGATACGCAGTATTTT
TRBJ2-3 . . TRBV12-3/TRBV12-4 CASSGVTSSTDTQYF TGTGCCAGCAGTGGTGTTACCTCTAGCACAGATACGCAGTATTTT
TRBJ2-7 many TRBD2 TRBV28 CASSLWRTSGRYEQYF TGTGCCAGCAGTTTATGGAGGACTAGCGGGAGATACGAGCAGTACTTC
TRBJ2-5 . TRBD2 TRBV19 CASSLGRATVGETQYF TGTGCCAGTAGCCTCGGGAGGGCCACTGTAGGAGAGACCCAGTACTTC
TRBJ1-5 few . TRBV5-1 CASSWDENQPQHF TGCGCCAGCAGCTGGGACGAAAATCAGCCCCAGCATTTT
TRBJ2-7 . . TRBV15 CATSRGNGYEQYF TGTGCCACCAGCAGAGGTAACGGCTACGAGCAGTACTTC